Listed here is a single TCR beta chain. As yet, its antigen is unknown. After removal of 0 bases from V and 0 bases from J, the junction contained 8 bases not matched to a gene. CDR3 length: 18 residues. These data belong to a study of cytotoxic CD8 clonotypes in ibrutinib-treated CLL. The overall study: Patients: more than nine relapsed/refractory, roughly 14 treatment-naive, about 18 IGHV unmutated.

Overall study findings and caveats: T-cell clonality at baseline went above that of age-matched healthy donors and rose and fell with circulating CD8+ T-cell counts.

Some clones are missing from TCRdb's copy, which holds only in-frame ones; the method was immunoSEQ multiplex PCR. The sample consists of 35,000 to 50,000 clones, 60% to 80% of them appearing once. Here the sequenced sample was PBMCs, taken after 12 months of ibrutinib treatment. This TCR derives from a human donor with chronic lymphocytic leukemia. The gene calls are TRBV23-1 and TRBJ2-1, with TRBD2 matching over 7 bases. TRBV23-1 is flagged as an ORF with uncertain function. In DNA form, the CDR3 reads TGCGCCAGCAGTCAATCACGTCCGGGGGGAAGCTCCTACAATGAGCAGTTCTTC. This sequence encodes CASSQSRPGGSSYNEQFF.